The 24 T cell receptor beta chains in this list originate from one sample, sequenced in a study of blood T cell repertoires in COVID-19 (dated by TCRdb to about 2020). Library creation used the immunoSEQ multiplex PCR assay. In its TCRdb copy, this immuneACCESS table keeps in-frame sequences only and misses some clones. Where compared with another copy, unresolved V genes explain less than half of these, and the others have no known cause. The sample profile shows about 200,000 clones; roughly 88% of them were found once. The leading ten clones occupy about 13% of the sample. Sequenced material: peripheral blood. These receptors all come from a human donor in a cohort sampled during active COVID-19.

V usage is TRBV5-1 and J usage is TRBJ2-1; 13 bases are a match to TRBD2. The CDR3 totals 21 residues. V lost 3 bases and J lost 5; bases outside the gene matches: 20. Germline V gives CDR1 SGHRS, CDR2 YFSETQ. CDR3 in amino acids: CASSWEVGLAGEYRINNEQFF. The CDR3 nucleotides read TGCGCCAGCAGCTGGGAGGTAGGACTAGCGGGAGAGTATAGGATTAACAATGAGCAGTTCTTC.

The V call is TRBV3-1 (or the pseudogene TRBV3-2), the J call TRBJ1-2; D remains unclear. CDR1 and CDR2 (germline): LGHDT, YNNKEL (reference sequence). Deletions cut 0 bases from V and 8 bases from J, with 13 bases between. The CDR3 runs to 14 residues. The CDR3 DNA reads as TGTGCCAGCAGCCAAGAAGGAGGGCTTGTGGGCTACACCTTC. The encoded protein is CASSQEGGLVGYTF.

V and J are TRBV3-1 (or the pseudogene TRBV3-2) and TRBJ2-7; perhaps TRBD2 as D (5 bases). Germline lookup yields CDR1 LGHDT and CDR2 YNNKEL (reference sequence). This CDR3 region has 13 residues. The germline V and J ends were trimmed by 6 bases and 7 bases, with 16 bases remaining between them. In DNA form, the CDR3 reads TGTGCCAGCAGGCTCCGGGGATCGGAGGAGCAGTACTTC. Its translation: CASRLRGSEEQYF.

J is TRBJ2-3 and V is TRBV9, with TRBD2 matching over 8 bases. With 3 bases clipped from V and 5 bases from J, the junction kept 14 bases outside the gene matches. The CDR3 spans 17 residues. Germline V gene lookup returns CDR1 SGDLS and CDR2 YYNGEE. CDR3 in DNA: TGTGCCAGCAGCGCGACGGGAAGCGGGAGAGGGATAGATACGCAGTATTTT. This sequence encodes CASSATGSGRGIDTQYF.

This chain joins TRBV19 and TRBJ1-6; D is uncertain. Germline V gene sequence: CDR1 LNHDA, CDR2 SQIVND (reference sequence). V was trimmed by 3 bases and J by 0 bases, leaving 12 bases between them. The CDR3 has 17 amino acids. The chain's CDR3 is CASSIIGWSSYNSPLHF. The CDR3 DNA is TGTGCCAGTAGTATTATCGGCTGGAGCTCCTATAATTCACCCCTCCACTTT.

The table lists this clone with a count of one. The rearrangement joins TRBV19 to TRBJ1-5; 9 positions match TRBD1. Unmatched junction bases numbered 18, after V lost 6 bases and J lost 6 bases. This CDR3 contains 18 residues. The germline CDR1 and CDR2 sequences are LNHDA and SQIVND (reference sequence). CDR3 bases: TGTGCCAGTAGCACTGTCGGGACAGGGTGGGGATTGGGTCAGCCCCAGCATTTT. Protein: CASSTVGTGWGLGQPQHF.

Here the CDR3 DNA reads TGTGCCAGCAGATCGGCAGGGGTATCACCCCTCCACTTT. Translation: CASRSAGVSPLHF. This rearrangement joins TRBV12-3 or TRBV12-4 to TRBJ1-6; possible D gene TRBD1, 6 bases. The V gene lost 6 bases and the J gene lost 10 bases, with 13 bases spanning the gap. This CDR3 region has 13 residues.

The chain has TRBV27 and TRBJ2-7, with D tentatively TRBD1 (5 bases). CDR1 and CDR2 from the germline V gene are MNHEY and SMNVEV (reference sequence). Trimming cost V 6 bases and J 7 bases, with 19 bases left between them. The CDR3 covers 14 residues. The CDR3 DNA reads TGTGCCAGCAGATCAGACAGTTTAGTGGGTGAGCAGTACTTC. It is translated as CASRSDSLVGEQYF.

The rearrangement joins TRBV5-1 to TRBJ2-1; the match to TRBD2 covers 10 bases. The trim removed 0 bases at V and 0 bases at J, leaving 6 bases unmatched. The CDR3 contains 18 residues. Germline V CDR1 and CDR2: SGHRS, YFSETQ. Written as DNA, the CDR3 is TGCGCCAGCAGCTTGGATTTAGCGGGAGGCCACTCCTACAATGAGCAGTTCTTC. It yields the protein CASSLDLAGGHSYNEQFF.

The genes are TRBV28 and TRBJ1-3; D unresolved. Between the trimmed V and J ends, which lost 2 bases and 5 bases, there was a span of 13 bases. CDR3 size: 15 residues. Germline V gene lookup returns CDR1 MDHEN and CDR2 SYDVKM. In nucleotides, the CDR3 is TGTGCCAGCAGTTTAAACGAGAGGGCCCGAAACACCATATATTTT. Translation gives CASSLNERARNTIYF.

The chain links TRBV2 to TRBJ2-4; tentatively, D is TRBD1 (6 bases). This CDR3 is 15 amino acids long. Germline V gene sequence: CDR1 SNHLY, CDR2 FYNNEI. Trimming took off 6 bases at V and 0 bases at J, with 12 bases between the two ends. Here the CDR3 DNA reads TGTGCCAGCAGGGACAGAATTCTAGCCAAAAACATTCAGTACTTC. It yields the protein CASRDRILAKNIQYF.

V is TRBV18 and J is TRBJ1-5; the match to TRBD1 covers 8 bases. The V gene's germline CDR1 is KGHSH and CDR2 LQKENI. This CDR3 has 14 amino acids. With V trimmed by 3 bases and J by 7 bases, 5 bases remained unmatched. The CDR3: CASSPQGAQQPQHF. CDR3 coding DNA: TGTGCCAGCTCACCCCAGGGGGCCCAACAGCCCCAGCATTTT.

The V gene is TRBV19, the J gene TRBJ2-7; 9 positions match TRBD2. V lost 5 bases, J lost 3 bases, and 5 bases stayed unmatched. There are 14 residues in the CDR3. CDR1 and CDR2 (germline): LNHDA, SQIVND (reference sequence). The CDR3 protein is CASSYAGGVYEQYF. The CDR3 coding sequence is TGTGCCAGTAGTTACGCGGGAGGGGTCTACGAGCAGTACTTC.

This chain connects TRBV15 to TRBJ2-3; 7 positions agree with TRBD1. The CDR3 is 14 residues long. The germline CDR1 and CDR2 sequences are LNHNV and YYDKDF (reference sequence). The V gene end was trimmed by 3 bases and the J gene end by 7 bases; junction bases not matched to a gene: 7. The CDR3 bases are TGTGCCACCAGCAGGCAGGGGGTGGTGAATACGCAGTATTTT. Encoded protein: CATSRQGVVNTQYF.

The chain uses TRBV5-1 and TRBJ2-5; the match to TRBD1 covers 8 bases. Germline values: CDR1 SGHRS, CDR2 YFSETQ. V lost 4 bases to trimming and J lost 2 bases; unmatched junction nucleotides: 7. The CDR3 has 15 amino acids. The CDR3 nucleotides are TGCGCCAGCAGCGCCAGGACAGGGCATCAAGAGACCCAGTACTTC. This gives the protein CASSARTGHQETQYF.

The genes are TRBV5-1 and TRBJ2-5; 9 nucleotides line up with TRBD1. CDR3 length equals 16 residues. Germline V gene data show CDR1 as SGHRS and CDR2 as YFSETQ. With 4 bases clipped from V and 2 bases from J, the junction kept 9 bases outside the gene matches. The CDR3 sequence: CASSTTLGTGQETQYF. The CDR3 bases are TGCGCCAGCAGCACCACTTTGGGGACAGGGCAAGAGACCCAGTACTTC.

The V gene is TRBV10-3, the J gene TRBJ2-1; 9 bases align to TRBD1. Germline V CDR1 and CDR2: ENHRY, SYGVKD. Losses at the gene ends were 3 bases for V and 6 bases for J; bases not matched to a gene: 12. This CDR3 comprises 17 residues. The CDR3 nucleotides are TGTGCCATCAGTGACCCGCGGGGACAGGGAATAGGCAATGAGCAGTTCTTC. Amino acid sequence: CAISDPRGQGIGNEQFF.

This chain uses TRBV6-5 with TRBJ2-7; TRBD1 matches 9 bases. The CDR3 extends over 15 amino acids. Germline lookup yields CDR1 MNHEY and CDR2 SVGAGI. The V gene end was trimmed by 7 bases and the J gene end by 3 bases; junction bases not matched to a gene: 10. CDR3 residues: CASIETGGSDYEQYF. The CDR3 DNA sequence: TGTGCCAGCATCGAGACAGGGGGGTCCGACTACGAGCAGTACTTC.

The CDR3 spells CASSSVSGGQETQYF. The DNA for the CDR3 is TGTGCCAGCAGCTCGGTCAGCGGCGGCCAAGAGACCCAGTACTTC. The chain couples TRBV5-5 to TRBJ2-5, with D tentatively TRBD2 (5 bases). The V end was cut by 3 bases, the J end by 1 base, with 13 bases between. The CDR3 runs 15 residues. Per germline, CDR1 SGHKS and CDR2 YYEKEE (reference sequence).

This chain joins TRBV5-4 and TRBJ2-3; tentative D call: TRBD1 (5 bases). Germline V CDR1 and CDR2: SGHNT, YYREEE (reference sequence). The germline V and J ends were trimmed by 0 bases and 4 bases, with 24 bases remaining between them. The CDR3 sequence is 19 residues long. The CDR3 bases are TGTGCCAGCAGCTTGGAGGGGCTACTATCCCCTGGATGGGCAGATACGCAGTATTTT. It translates to CASSLEGLLSPGWADTQYF.

This rearrangement joins TRBV10-3 to TRBJ2-7; 11 bases are shared with TRBD2. The germline V gene has CDR1 ENHRY and CDR2 SYGVKD. CDR3 length: 13 amino acids. Trimming removed 7 bases from V and 6 bases from J; junction bases left unmatched: 5. CDR3: CAITTGTSGEQYF. The CDR3 DNA reads as TGTGCCATCACAACCGGGACTAGCGGCGAGCAGTACTTC.

V and J are TRBV5-4 and TRBJ2-1; TRBD2 matches 12 bases. The CDR3 sequence is 19 residues long. The V segment lost 3 bases and the J segment 1 base; nucleotides outside the gene matches: 11. CDR1 SGHNT and CDR2 YYREEE come from the germline V gene (reference sequence). The CDR3 is CASSYPGTSGWGSYNEQFF. CDR3 nucleotide sequence: TGTGCCAGCAGCTATCCCGGGACTAGCGGGTGGGGGTCCTACAATGAGCAGTTCTTC. The full variable domain, rest sourced from reference TRBV5-4 and TRBJ2-1, is ETGVTQSPTHLIKTRGQQVTLRCSSQSGHNTVSWYQQALGQGPQFIFQYYREEENGRGNFPPRFSGLQFPNYSSELNVNALELDDSALYLCASSYPGTSGWGSYNEQFFGPGTRLTVL.

The genes are TRBV2 and TRBJ2-7; 10 nucleotides match TRBD2. The germline V gene encodes CDR1 SNHLY and CDR2 FYNNEI. V trimming: 7 bases; J trimming: 2 bases; junction bases outside the gene matches: 14. The CDR3 spans 17 residues. Here the CDR3 reads CASIRPSGSRTTYEQYF. The DNA for the CDR3 is TGTGCCAGCATACGGCCTAGCGGGAGCCGAACGACCTACGAGCAGTACTTC.

The chain recombines TRBV7-6 with TRBJ2-1; 7 bases align to TRBD2. The germline V gene encodes CDR1 SGHVS and CDR2 FNYEAQ. The CDR3 sequence is 17 residues long. V shed 1 base, J shed 0 bases, and the junction held 6 bases outside the gene matches. CDR3 sequence (DNA): TGTGCCAGCAGCTTAGGGGTGGCGGGAGCCTCCTACAATGAGCAGTTCTTC. As protein: CASSLGVAGASYNEQFF. The complete variable domain, with remaining parts taken from reference TRBV7-6 and TRBJ2-1, reads GAGVSQSPRYKVTKRGQDVALRCDPISGHVSLYWYRQALGQGPEFLTYFNYEAQQDKSGLPNDRFSAERPEGSISTLTIQRTEQRDSAMYRCASSLGVAGASYNEQFFGPGTRLTVL.